This T cell receptor beta chain was recovered during a study of response to subunit inactivated influenza vaccine. The germline V gene has CDR1 SGHRS and CDR2 YFSETQ. The CDR3 has 14 amino acids. Trimming removed 5 bases at V and 0 bases at J, with 9 bases between. MiXCR was run by TCRdb on the RT-PCR reads, yielding one entry per CDR3 protein. This table holds roughly 620,000 distinct CDR3 sequences, 11% found once. This clonotype has more than one count but fewer than ten. The same specimen was also included in a second study, on T cells expressing NK-cell markers. That investigation notes: UMIs accompanied the 5'RACE template switching by which TCR beta cDNA was made. The authors sequenced eight donors, of whom seven were HCMV-seropositive and one was seronegative. In a handful of donors, dominant CD3+CD56+NKG2C+ clones formed about 1.0-7.5% of CD8+ cells. Also leading the CD3+CD56-NKG2C+ fraction in a handful of donors were these clonotypes. Unclear, still, was the HCMV specificity of the expanded NKG2C+ T cell clones.

This receptor was identified in a man aged 45-65 years who received an inactivated influenza vaccine. The chain employs TRBV5-1 and TRBJ2-1; D is unresolved. The sample consisted of PBMCs from blood, taken on the day of vaccination. Here the CDR3 reads CASRVMSSYNEQFF. For the CDR3, the DNA is TGCGCCAGCAGGGTAATGAGCTCCTACAATGAGCAGTTCTTC.